The present TCR beta chain was sequenced within a study of T cell repertoires in cytomegalovirus infection. Notes on the study in general: The study found HLA-C-restricted CMV-specific TCR beta clonotypes dominating the ex vivo response.

This CDR3 has 12 amino acids. Germline V gene sequence: CDR1 MNHEY, CDR2 SVGEGT. The V end was cut by 5 bases, the J end by 7 bases, with 9 bases between. This clonotype was seen only a few times. The target antigen is unknown. TCRdb independently ran MiXCR on the reads; one entry per CDR3 protein. The sample holds 250,000 to 300,000 distinct CDR3 sequences, roughly 26% seen once. The V gene is TRBV6-2 or TRBV6-3, the J gene TRBJ2-1; no reliable D call. The clonotype originates from a human donor in good health (CMV status not recorded). Some clones in this sample may be carry-over from other donors' samples. Sequencing input: PBMCs. The CDR3 here is CASSNRVNEQFF. DNA for the CDR3: TGTGCCAGCAGTAACAGAGTTAATGAGCAGTTCTTC.